This T cell receptor (beta chain) derives from a study of blood T cell repertoires in COVID-19. The overall study: Spain, Italy and the United States supplied samples that represented acute and convalescent COVID-19. T cells, B-cell-depleted T cells, or PBMCs supplied cDNA or gDNA.

Per the study methods: Nucleated cell number was recorded as an estimate derived from reference gene primer amplification. Produced via immunoSEQ multiplex PCR; TCRdb's table is partial and in-frame only. D and trimming were read from the DNA, whereas the V and J calls and clone size are those reported in that table. The data hold around 250,000 clones, with 89% observed a single time. The sequence was collected from a middle-aged woman who had recovered from COVID-19. The sample taken for sequencing was peripheral blood.

The CDR3 spells CASSLRGRTGGLSGNTIYF. In DNA, the CDR3 is TGTGCCAGCAGTTTACGGGGACGGACAGGGGGCTTATCTGGAAACACCATATATTTT. The chain has TRBV28 and TRBJ1-3, with 11 bases identical to TRBD1. This CDR3 region has 19 residues. In germline, CDR1 is MDHEN, CDR2 SYDVKM. J was trimmed by 1 base and V by 2 bases; bases with no gene match: 10. The entire variable domain, with the rest obtained from reference TRBV28 and TRBJ1-3, is as follows: DVKVTQSSRYLVKRTGEKVFLECVQDMDHENMFWYRQDPGLGLRLIYFSYDVKMKEKGDIPEGYSVSREKKERFSLILESASTNQTSMYLCASSLRGRTGGLSGNTIYFGEGSWLTVV.